The 26 T cell receptor beta chains reported below all come from one sample, sequenced in a study of blood T cell repertoires in COVID-19. Sequenced by immunoSEQ multiplex PCR; TCRdb stores in-frame clones only, minus some. The sample carries about 59,000 clones, approximately 87% recorded once. Specimen: peripheral blood. These receptors were obtained from a man in his fifties or sixties with active or convalescent COVID-19.

CDR3 protein: CASSLSAGGTTEAFF. CDR3 DNA: TGTGCCAGCAGTTTATCGGCAGGGGGCACCACTGAAGCTTTCTTT. The J gene is TRBJ1-1, the V gene TRBV28, with TRBD1 identical over 8 bases. The CDR3 loop spans 15 amino acids. The ends lost 1 base at V and 4 bases at J; junction bases unmatched: 5. Germline V CDR1 and CDR2: MDHEN, SYDVKM.

The chain links TRBV7-2 to TRBJ2-5; 10 nucleotides match TRBD2. Germline V gene lookup returns CDR1 SGHTA and CDR2 FQGNSA. This CDR3 comprises 14 residues. V gave up 5 bases and J gave up 3 bases; unmatched junction bases: 3. CDR3 coding DNA: TGTGCCAGCAGCCCCGGGACTAGCGAAGAGACCCAGTACTTC. It is translated as CASSPGTSEETQYF. Full variable domain (outside the CDR3, taken from reference TRBV7-2 and TRBJ2-5): GAGVSQSPSNKVTEKGKDVELRCDPISGHTALYWYRQSLGQGLEFLIYFQGNSAPDKSGLPSDRFSAERTGGSVSTLTIQRTQQEDSAVYLCASSPGTSEETQYFGPGTRLLVL.

The chain combines TRBV5-1 with TRBJ2-5; 8 nucleotides line up with TRBD2. Unmatched junction bases numbered 8, after V lost 4 bases and J lost 3 bases. Germline-derived CDR1 and CDR2 are SGHRS and YFSETQ. This CDR3 spans 15 amino acids. CDR3 sequence (DNA): TGCGCCAGCAGCCCTGGCGAAGCGGGGGAAGAGACCCAGTACTTC. It translates to CASSPGEAGEETQYF.

The CDR3 protein is CASSYSVSNSPLHF. The CDR3 DNA is TGTGCCAGCAGTTATTCTGTCTCCAATTCACCCCTCCACTTT. V gene TRBV6-2 or TRBV6-3 combines with J gene TRBJ1-6; no reliable D call. V was shortened by 3 bases and J by 7 bases, with 10 bases between the two germline ends. CDR3 length: 14 amino acids. The germline V gene encodes CDR1 MNHEY and CDR2 SVGEGT.

This sequence joins TRBV15 and TRBJ1-1; a possible D gene is TRBD1 (5 bases). Trimming cost V 1 base and J 1 base, with 22 bases left between them. Looked up from germline, CDR1 is LNHNV and CDR2 is YYDKDF (reference sequence). The CDR3 is 19 amino acids. CDR3: CATSRGRLAGTLENTEAFF. DNA for the CDR3: TGTGCCACCAGCAGAGGCCGACTAGCCGGGACCTTGGAGAACACTGAAGCTTTCTTT.

This clone was picked up a small number of times. The CDR3 region has the DNA TGTGCCTGGAGTGTACGATCCGCTGCCCTAACGTCGCGGAACACCGGGGAGCTGTTTTTT. This translates into CAWSVRSAALTSRNTGELFF. This chain uses TRBV30 with TRBJ2-2; D call uncertain. V was pared by 0 bases and J by 1 base, with 24 bases between. The CDR3 covers 20 residues. Germline V gene sequence: CDR1 GTSNPN, CDR2 SVGIG (reference sequence).

The chain is built from TRBV30 and TRBJ1-1; 7 bases are shared with TRBD1. Germline lookup yields CDR1 GTSNPN and CDR2 SVGIG (reference sequence). Germline trimming cut 1 base from V and 10 bases from J; bases unmatched to any gene: 6. The CDR3 contains 12 residues. CDR3: CAWSGTGRGAFF. The CDR3 DNA reads TGTGCCTGGAGTGGGACAGGTAGAGGAGCTTTCTTT.

The rearrangement joins TRBV28 to TRBJ2-5; 7 nucleotides agree with TRBD2. Germline V lookup: CDR1 MDHEN, CDR2 SYDVKM. The CDR3 has 14 amino acids. Trimming took 6 bases from V and 4 from J; bases not matched to a gene: 8. The CDR3 DNA reads as TGTGCCAGCAGGAGCGGGGCGTCGGTAGAGACCCAGTACTTC. It codes for CASRSGASVETQYF.

The genes are TRBV5-8 and TRBJ2-1; 14 bases agree with TRBD2. The trim removed 1 base at V and 5 bases at J, leaving 5 bases unmatched. Germline values: CDR1 SGHTS, CDR2 YDEGEE. The CDR3 is 17 amino acids. As DNA, the CDR3 is TGTGCCAGCAGCTTGAGCCGGACTAGCGGGGGGCACAATGAGCAGTTCTTC. Translating gives CASSLSRTSGGHNEQFF.

The CDR3 DNA follows: TGTGCCAGCAGCCCTGACAGGGTCGGCGGGGCTTTCTTT. Protein product: CASSPDRVGGAFF. The chain employs TRBV14 and TRBJ1-1; TRBD1 matches at 7 bases. J gave up 11 bases and V 4 bases, and 10 bases lay outside the gene matches. CDR1 SGHDN and CDR2 FVKESK come from the germline V gene. This CDR3 region has 13 residues.

The V and J genes are TRBV27 and TRBJ2-1; D might be TRBD1 (6 bases). The CDR3 is 13 amino acids. CDR1 is MNHEY, CDR2 SMNVEV, per germline (reference sequence). The germline V and J ends were trimmed by 7 bases and 2 bases, with 9 bases remaining between them. In nucleotides, the CDR3 is TGTGCCAGCACTCAGGGGCCCTACAATGAGCAGTTCTTC. Translating gives CASTQGPYNEQFF.

The J gene is TRBJ2-2, the V gene TRBV11-3; 8 bases fit TRBD2. After removal of 5 bases from V and 4 bases from J, the junction contained 9 bases not matched to a gene. The CDR3 spans 16 residues. Germline-derived CDR1 and CDR2 are SGHNT and YENEEA. CDR3: CASSPPGLGSTGELFF. DNA for the CDR3: TGTGCCAGCAGCCCCCCGGGACTAGGTAGCACCGGGGAGCTGTTTTTT. Drawing the rest from reference TRBV11-3 and TRBJ2-2, the complete variable domain is EAGVVQSPRYKIIEKKQPVAFWCNPISGHNTLYWYLQNLGQGPELLIRYENEEAVDDSQLPKDRFSAERLKGVDSTLKIQPAELGDSAVYLCASSPPGLGSTGELFFGEGSRLTVL.

V usage is TRBV5-1 and J usage is TRBJ1-1; possibly TRBD1 for D (5 bases). V shed 4 bases and J shed 1 base, with 8 bases lying between them. This CDR3 is built from 13 residues. CDR1 SGHRS and CDR2 YFSETQ come from the germline V gene. As DNA, the CDR3 is TGCGCCAGCAGCGTGACAGCGAACACTGAAGCTTTCTTT. This gives the protein CASSVTANTEAFF.

This rearrangement joins TRBV7-8 to TRBJ2-7, with 8 nucleotides matching TRBD1. Germline V lookup: CDR1 SGHVS, CDR2 FQNEAQ. The J segment lost 1 base and the V segment lost 3 bases, leaving 8 bases of the junction unmatched. The CDR3 runs 16 residues. DNA for the CDR3: TGTGCCAGCAGCTTGGCGGACAGGGTCGCGTCCTACGAGCAGTACTTC. This encodes CASSLADRVASYEQYF.

The gene calls are TRBV12-5 and TRBJ1-2; D is possibly TRBD1 (6 bases). This CDR3 has 14 residues. Germline V gene sequence: CDR1 LGHNT, CDR2 FRNRAP. V was clipped by 6 bases and J by 4 bases, with 15 bases between them. This CDR3 is CASGTDRNIYGYTF. The DNA for the CDR3 is TGTGCTAGTGGCACCGACAGGAACATCTATGGCTACACCTTC.

V and J are TRBV18 and TRBJ1-5, with D tentatively TRBD1 (6 bases). The ends were cut back, 3 bases at V and 4 bases at J, with 10 bases in the middle. The CDR3 is 14 residues long. Germline V lookup: CDR1 KGHSH, CDR2 LQKENI. The CDR3 reads CASSPGQLNQPQHF. The DNA of the CDR3 is TGTGCCAGCTCACCCGGACAGCTGAATCAGCCCCAGCATTTT.

The chain links TRBV11-2 to TRBJ1-1, with D perhaps matching TRBD1 (5 bases). The CDR3 length is 14 residues. Germline loops: CDR1 SGHAT, CDR2 FQNNGV. V lost 0 bases and J lost 6, with 11 bases in between. CDR3 coding DNA: TGTGCCAGCAGCTTAGACGTCAAAGGGGCTGAAGCTTTCTTT. This codes for CASSLDVKGAEAFF.

The chain is built from TRBV2 and TRBJ1-2, with a tentative D call TRBD1 (5 bases). This CDR3 contains 12 residues. CDR1 SNHLY and CDR2 FYNNEI come from the germline V gene. Deletions cut 7 bases from V and 4 bases from J, with 10 bases between. CDR3 residues: CASTGNGYGYTF. In DNA form, the CDR3 reads TGTGCCAGCACAGGGAATGGCTATGGCTACACCTTC.

In its sample, this clone was seen once. The genes are TRBV19 and TRBJ2-1; 7 bases are shared with TRBD2. The CDR3 has 16 residues. The junction had 9 bases not matched to a gene; V was cut back by 5 bases and J by 2 bases. In germline, CDR1 is LNHDA, CDR2 SQIVND (reference sequence). DNA of the CDR3: TGTGCCAGTAGTGTTTCACCCGGGGGGACCTACAATGAGCAGTTCTTC. It yields the protein CASSVSPGGTYNEQFF.

This chain uses TRBV29-1 with TRBJ2-2; tentative D call: TRBD2 (5 bases). V was pared by 5 bases and J by 1 base, with 8 bases between. CDR1 and CDR2 (germline): SQVTM, ANQGSEA. This CDR3 has 13 amino acids. This chain's CDR3 is CSVSSLNTGELFF. CDR3 nucleotide sequence: TGCAGCGTTTCTAGCCTGAACACCGGGGAGCTGTTTTTT.

The rearrangement links TRBV30 to TRBJ1-2; TRBD1 might be the D (6 bases). Germline-derived CDR1 and CDR2 are GTSNPN and SVGIG (reference sequence). Trimming left V 7 bases short and J 7 bases short, with 19 bases between. This CDR3 has 13 residues. In nucleotides, the CDR3 is TGTGCCTTGCGCAGGGGTCGGAATGCTGGCTACACCTTC. Translation gives CALRRGRNAGYTF.

J is TRBJ1-1 and V is TRBV27; TRBD1 might be the D (6 bases). Germline CDR1 MNHEY, CDR2 SMNVEV (reference sequence). Trimming pared 3 bases from V and 4 bases from J, leaving 12 bases between. The CDR3 is 14 residues long. The CDR3 bases are TGTGCCAGCAGTTTCCGTCTAGGGGGCACTGAAGCTTTCTTT. It specifies CASSFRLGGTEAFF.

The chain's CDR3 is CASSFKGQGNQPQHF. In DNA form, the CDR3 reads TGTGCCAGTAGTTTCAAAGGACAGGGCAATCAGCCCCAGCATTTT. The rearrangement links TRBV19 to TRBJ1-5; 7 bases fit TRBD1. The V and J ends lost 5 bases and 2 bases, in that order; junction bases with no gene match: 6. This CDR3 is 15 amino acids long. CDR1 and CDR2 (germline): LNHDA, SQIVND (reference sequence).

The CDR3 DNA sequence: TGTGCCAGCAGCTTAGGGGGACAGGGAACTTCACCCCTCCACTTT. It codes for CASSLGGQGTSPLHF. The chain links TRBV7-2 to TRBJ1-6; 9 nucleotides line up with TRBD1. In germline, CDR1 is SGHTA, CDR2 FQGNSA. V lost 1 base and J lost 9; bases outside the gene matches: 4. The CDR3 is 15 amino acids.

This chain links TRBV4-2 with TRBJ2-3; weak D call: TRBD2 (5 bases). The CDR3 is made up of 15 amino acids. V was pared by 4 bases and J by 3 bases, with 14 bases between. Germline V gene data show CDR1 as LGHNA and CDR2 as YNFKEQ. The CDR3 DNA reads TGTGCCAGCAGCCTACCCTTCGAGGGTACAGATACGCAGTATTTT. Protein sequence: CASSLPFEGTDTQYF.

This clone came up once. The chain carries TRBV25-1 and TRBJ2-1; 7 positions agree with TRBD2. Germline values: CDR1 MGHDK, CDR2 SYGVNS. V lost 1 base and J lost 13; bases outside the gene matches: 7. The CDR3 covers 13 residues. This CDR3 reads CASSEWPGTIQFF. CDR3 nucleotides: TGTGCCAGCAGTGAATGGCCCGGGACTATCCAGTTCTTC.